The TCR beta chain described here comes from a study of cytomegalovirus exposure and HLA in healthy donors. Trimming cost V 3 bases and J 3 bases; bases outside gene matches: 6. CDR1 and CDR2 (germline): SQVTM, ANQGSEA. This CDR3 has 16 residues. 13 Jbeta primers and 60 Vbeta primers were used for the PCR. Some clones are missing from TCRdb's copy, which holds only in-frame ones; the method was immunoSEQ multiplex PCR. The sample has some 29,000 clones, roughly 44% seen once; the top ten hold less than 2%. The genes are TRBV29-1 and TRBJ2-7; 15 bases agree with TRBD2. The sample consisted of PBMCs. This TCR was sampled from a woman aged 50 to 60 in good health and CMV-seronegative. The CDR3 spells CSVEGLAGGRSYEQYF. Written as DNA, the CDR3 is TGCAGCGTTGAGGGACTAGCGGGGGGACGCAGCTACGAGCAGTACTTC.